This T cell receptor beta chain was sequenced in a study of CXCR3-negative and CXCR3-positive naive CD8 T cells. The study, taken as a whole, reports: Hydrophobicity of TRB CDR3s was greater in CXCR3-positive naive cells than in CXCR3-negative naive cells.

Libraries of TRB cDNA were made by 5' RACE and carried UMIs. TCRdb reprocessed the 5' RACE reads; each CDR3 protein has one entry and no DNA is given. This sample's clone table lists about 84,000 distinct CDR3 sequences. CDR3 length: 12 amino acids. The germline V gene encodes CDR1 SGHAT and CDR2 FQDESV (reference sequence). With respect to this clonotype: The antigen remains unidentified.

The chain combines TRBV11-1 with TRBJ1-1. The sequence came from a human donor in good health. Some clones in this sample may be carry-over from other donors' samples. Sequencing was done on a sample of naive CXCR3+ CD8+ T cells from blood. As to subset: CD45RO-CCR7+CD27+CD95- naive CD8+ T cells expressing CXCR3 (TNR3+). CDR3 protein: CASSYLGAEAFF.